The present TCR beta chain was sequenced within a study of T cells in Graves' hyperthyroidism and ophthalmopathy. Amplified TCR beta CDR3 regions came from RNA transcripts. First-round RT-PCR with HTBI primers amplified the TCR CDR3 region. TCRdb re-called the multiplex PCR reads through MiXCR, storing one row per CDR3 protein. The table shows fewer than 650,000 distinct CDR3 sequences, with approximately 15% occurring only once. The CDR3 has 15 amino acids. Trimming cost V 4 bases and J 4 bases; bases outside gene matches: 6. Germline V gene data show CDR1 as SNHLY and CDR2 as FYNNEI. This clonotype was counted at least ten times.

Sample: blood. This chain uses TRBV2 with TRBJ2-5, with 10 bases that match TRBD2. The receptor's source is a woman between 35 and 50 years old with Graves' ophthalmopathy. CDR3 sequence reads: CASSAASGRGETQYF. In nucleotides, the CDR3 is TGTGCCAGCAGTGCGGCTAGCGGGAGAGGAGAGACCCAGTACTTC.